This T cell receptor (beta chain) is from a study of OX40 agonist ivuxolimab in advanced cancers. Study summary: The study treated patients with ivuxolimab, an agonistic anti-OX40 (CD134) antibody. Prior therapy, whether anti-PD-1, anti-PD-L1 or anti-CTLA-4, was allowed, and roughly 40% had some. Study-level points and caveats: Relative to CD4+ cells, CD8+ T cells on average had more expanded clones. At 0.1 to 3.0 mg/kg, CD4+ and CD8+ blood T cells expanded clonally by week 6.

Points on this clone: Its antigen is unidentified. The sample holds other DNA sequences that translate to the same CDR3.

CDR3 length equals 14 residues. The trim removed 8 bases at V and 4 bases at J, leaving 7 bases unmatched. Germline CDR1 reads MNHEY; CDR2 reads SMNVEV (reference sequence). TCRdb's copy holds only in-frame clones and misses some; the assay was immunoSEQ multiplex PCR. Of around 46,000 clones listed, 84% are singletons. The clonotype comes from an adult with an advanced solid tumor such as melanoma, head and neck, liver or kidney cancer. The input for sequencing was CD4+ or CD8+ T cells sorted from blood, taken in a trial of the OX40 agonist ivuxolimab. The chain employs TRBV27 and TRBJ2-7, with 11 bases aligning to TRBD1. The DNA for the CDR3 is TGTGCCAGCTCAGCCGGGACAGGGGGTTACGAGCAGTACTTC. It yields the protein CASSAGTGGYEQYF.